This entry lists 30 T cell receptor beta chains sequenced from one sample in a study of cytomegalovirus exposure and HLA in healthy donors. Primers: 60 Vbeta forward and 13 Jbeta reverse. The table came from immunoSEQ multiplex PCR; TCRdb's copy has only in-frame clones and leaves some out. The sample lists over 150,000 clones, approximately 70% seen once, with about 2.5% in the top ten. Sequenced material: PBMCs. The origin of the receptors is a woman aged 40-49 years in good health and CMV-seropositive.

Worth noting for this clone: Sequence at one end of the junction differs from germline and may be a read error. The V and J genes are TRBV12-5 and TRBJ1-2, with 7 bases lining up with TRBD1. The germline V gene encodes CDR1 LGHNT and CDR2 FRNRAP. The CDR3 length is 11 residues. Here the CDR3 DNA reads TGTGCTAGAGCATCCGGGACAGCCTTTTCCTTC. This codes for CARASGTAFSF.

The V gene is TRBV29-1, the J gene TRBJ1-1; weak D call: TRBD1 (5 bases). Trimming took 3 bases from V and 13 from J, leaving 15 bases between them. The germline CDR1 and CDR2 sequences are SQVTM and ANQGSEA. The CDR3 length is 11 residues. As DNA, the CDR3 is TGCAGCGTTGATCGGGCAGGGTGGGGTTTCTTT. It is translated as CSVDRAGWGFF.

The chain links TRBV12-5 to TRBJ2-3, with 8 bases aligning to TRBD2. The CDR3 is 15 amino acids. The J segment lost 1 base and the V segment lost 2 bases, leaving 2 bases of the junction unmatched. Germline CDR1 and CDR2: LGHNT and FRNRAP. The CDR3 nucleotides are TGTGCTAGTGGTTTGACGGGGGGGGGCACAGATACGCAGTATTTT. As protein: CASGLTGGGTDTQYF.

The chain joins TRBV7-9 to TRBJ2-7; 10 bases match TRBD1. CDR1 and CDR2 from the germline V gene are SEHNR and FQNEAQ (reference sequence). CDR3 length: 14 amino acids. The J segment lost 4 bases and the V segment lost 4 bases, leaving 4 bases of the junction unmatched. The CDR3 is CASSSTGGVYEQYF. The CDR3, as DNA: TGTGCCAGCAGCTCGACAGGGGGCGTGTACGAGCAGTACTTC.

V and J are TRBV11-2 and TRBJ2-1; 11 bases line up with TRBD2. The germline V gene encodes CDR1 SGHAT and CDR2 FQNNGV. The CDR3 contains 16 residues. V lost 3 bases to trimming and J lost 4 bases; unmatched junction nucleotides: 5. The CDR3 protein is CASSLGLAEAYNEQFF. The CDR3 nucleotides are TGTGCCAGCAGCTTGGGACTAGCGGAAGCTTACAATGAGCAGTTCTTC.

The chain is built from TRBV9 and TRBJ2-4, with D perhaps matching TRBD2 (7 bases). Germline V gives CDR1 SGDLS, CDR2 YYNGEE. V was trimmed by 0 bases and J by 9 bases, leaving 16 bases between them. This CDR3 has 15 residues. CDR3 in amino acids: CASSVGGGALSIQYF. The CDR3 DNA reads TGTGCCAGCAGCGTAGGGGGGGGCGCTTTAAGCATTCAGTACTTC. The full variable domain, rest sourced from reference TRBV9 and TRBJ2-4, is DSGVTQTPKHLITATGQRVTLRCSPRSGDLSVYWYQQSLDQGLQFLIQYYNGEERAKGNILERFSAQQFPDLHSELNLSSLELGDSALYFCASSVGGGALSIQYFGAGTRLSVL.

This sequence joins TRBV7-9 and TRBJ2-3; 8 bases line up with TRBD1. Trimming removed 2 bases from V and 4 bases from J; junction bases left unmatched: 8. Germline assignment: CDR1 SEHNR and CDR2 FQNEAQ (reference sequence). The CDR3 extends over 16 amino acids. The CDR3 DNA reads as TGTGCCAGCAGCTTATTATCAGGGGGCGCGGCAGATACGCAGTATTTT. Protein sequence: CASSLLSGGAADTQYF.

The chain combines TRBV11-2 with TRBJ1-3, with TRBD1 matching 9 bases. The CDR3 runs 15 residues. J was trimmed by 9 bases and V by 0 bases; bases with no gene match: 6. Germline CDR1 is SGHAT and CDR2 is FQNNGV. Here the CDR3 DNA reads TGTGCCAGCAGCTTAGATCCATTGGACAGGGGCACCATATATTTT. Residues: CASSLDPLDRGTIYF.

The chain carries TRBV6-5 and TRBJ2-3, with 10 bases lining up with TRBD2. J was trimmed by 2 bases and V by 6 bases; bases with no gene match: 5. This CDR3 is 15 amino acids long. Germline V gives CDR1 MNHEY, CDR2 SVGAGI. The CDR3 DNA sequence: TGTGCCAGCAGCCAGACTAGCGGGCTCACAGATACGCAGTATTTT. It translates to CASSQTSGLTDTQYF.

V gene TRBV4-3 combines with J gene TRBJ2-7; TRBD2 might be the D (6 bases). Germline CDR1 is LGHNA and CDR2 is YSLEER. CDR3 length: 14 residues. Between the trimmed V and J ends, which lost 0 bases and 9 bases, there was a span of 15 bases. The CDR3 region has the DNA TGCGCCAGCAGCCAAGAGGAGCGGGTAGGAGGGCAGTACTTC. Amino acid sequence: CASSQEERVGGQYF.

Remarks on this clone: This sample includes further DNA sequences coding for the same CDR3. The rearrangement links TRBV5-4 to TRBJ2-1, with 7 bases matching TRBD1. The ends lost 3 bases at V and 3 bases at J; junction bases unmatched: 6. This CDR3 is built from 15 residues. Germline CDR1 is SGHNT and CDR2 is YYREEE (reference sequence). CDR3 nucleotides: TGTGCCAGCAGCTCCCGACAGGGTAGCTACAATGAGCAGTTCTTC. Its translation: CASSSRQGSYNEQFF.

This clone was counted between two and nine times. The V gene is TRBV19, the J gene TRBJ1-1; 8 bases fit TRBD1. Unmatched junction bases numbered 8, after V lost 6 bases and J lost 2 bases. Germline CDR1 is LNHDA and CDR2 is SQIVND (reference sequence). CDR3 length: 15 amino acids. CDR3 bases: TGTGCCAGTAGCCGCGACAGGGGTCCTAACACTGAAGCTTTCTTT. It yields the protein CASSRDRGPNTEAFF.

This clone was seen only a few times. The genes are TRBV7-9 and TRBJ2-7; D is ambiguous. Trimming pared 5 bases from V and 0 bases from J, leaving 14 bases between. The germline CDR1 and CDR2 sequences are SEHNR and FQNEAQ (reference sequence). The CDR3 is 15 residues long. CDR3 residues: CASSPPQIDSYEQYF. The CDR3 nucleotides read TGTGCCAGCAGCCCCCCCCAGATCGACTCCTACGAGCAGTACTTC.

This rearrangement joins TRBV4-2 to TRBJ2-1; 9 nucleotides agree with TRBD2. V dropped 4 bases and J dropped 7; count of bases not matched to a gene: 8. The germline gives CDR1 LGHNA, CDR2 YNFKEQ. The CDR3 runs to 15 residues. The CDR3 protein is CASSLSTTSGNEQFF. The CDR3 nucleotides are TGTGCCAGCAGCCTGTCCACGACTAGCGGTAATGAGCAGTTCTTC.

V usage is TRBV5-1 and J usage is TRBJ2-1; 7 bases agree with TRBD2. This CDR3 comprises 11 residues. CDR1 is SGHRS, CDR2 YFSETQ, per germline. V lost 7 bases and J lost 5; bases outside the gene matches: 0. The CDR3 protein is CASGGDNEQFF. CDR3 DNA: TGCGCCAGCGGGGGGGACAATGAGCAGTTCTTC.

CDR3 in DNA: TGTGCCAGCAGCTTTCCGGGGGGCAGTGAAGCTTTCTTT. It translates to CASSFPGGSEAFF. The chain has TRBV7-6 and TRBJ1-1, with D maybe TRBD1 (6 bases). Between the trimmed V and J ends, which lost 3 bases and 7 bases, there was a span of 12 bases. The germline CDR1 and CDR2 sequences are SGHVS and FNYEAQ. This CDR3 is 13 amino acids long.

Here the CDR3 reads CASGLTGLARDTGELFF. Written as DNA, the CDR3 is TGTGCTAGTGGTCTGACAGGACTAGCTAGGGACACCGGGGAGCTGTTTTTT. The rearrangement uses TRBV12-5 and TRBJ2-2, with 8 bases aligning to TRBD2. V was pared by 5 bases and J by 3 bases, with 11 bases of the junction left unmatched. Germline lookup yields CDR1 LGHNT and CDR2 FRNRAP. CDR3 size: 17 residues.

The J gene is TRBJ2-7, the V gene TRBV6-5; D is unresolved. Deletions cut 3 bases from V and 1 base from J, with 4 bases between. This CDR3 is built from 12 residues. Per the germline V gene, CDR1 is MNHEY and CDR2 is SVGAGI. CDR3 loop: CASSYRSYEQYF. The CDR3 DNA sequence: TGTGCCAGCAGTTATCGGTCCTACGAGCAGTACTTC.

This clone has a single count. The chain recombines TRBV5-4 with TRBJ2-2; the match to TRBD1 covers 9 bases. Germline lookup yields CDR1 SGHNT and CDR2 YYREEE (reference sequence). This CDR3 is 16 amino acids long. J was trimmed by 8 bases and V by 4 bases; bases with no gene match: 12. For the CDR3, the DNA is TGTGCCAGCAGCCCCACACCGGGACAGGGAGCGGGGGAGCTGTTTTTT. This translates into CASSPTPGQGAGELFF.

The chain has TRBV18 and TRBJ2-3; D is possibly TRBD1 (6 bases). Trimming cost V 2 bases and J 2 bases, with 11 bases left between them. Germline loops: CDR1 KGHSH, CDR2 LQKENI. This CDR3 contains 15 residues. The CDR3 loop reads CASSPNGQFTDTQYF. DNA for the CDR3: TGTGCCAGCTCACCAAACGGACAGTTCACAGATACGCAGTATTTT.

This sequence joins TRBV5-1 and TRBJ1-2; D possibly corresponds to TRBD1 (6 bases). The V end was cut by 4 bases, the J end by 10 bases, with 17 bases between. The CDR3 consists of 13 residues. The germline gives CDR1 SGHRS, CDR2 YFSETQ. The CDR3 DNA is TGCGCCAGCAGCCCGACACAGGGTACGTTCTACACCTTC. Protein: CASSPTQGTFYTF.

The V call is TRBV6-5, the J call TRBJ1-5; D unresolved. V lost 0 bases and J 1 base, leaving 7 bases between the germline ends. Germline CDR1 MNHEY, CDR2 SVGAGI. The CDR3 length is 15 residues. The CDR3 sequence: CASSYSRQSNQPQHF. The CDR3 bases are TGTGCCAGCAGTTACTCGAGACAAAGCAATCAGCCCCAGCATTTT.

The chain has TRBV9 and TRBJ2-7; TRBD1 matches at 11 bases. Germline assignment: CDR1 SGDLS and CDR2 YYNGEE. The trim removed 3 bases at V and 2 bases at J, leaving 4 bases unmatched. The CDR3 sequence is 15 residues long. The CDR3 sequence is CASSGTGGLTYEQYF. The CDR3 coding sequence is TGTGCCAGCAGCGGGACAGGGGGCTTAACCTACGAGCAGTACTTC.

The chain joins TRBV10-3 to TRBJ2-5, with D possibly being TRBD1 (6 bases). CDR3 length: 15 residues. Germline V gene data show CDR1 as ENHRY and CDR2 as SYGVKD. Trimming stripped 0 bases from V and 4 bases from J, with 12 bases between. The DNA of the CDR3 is TGTGCCATCAGTGAGTCTAGGGGGTCCGGAGAGACCCAGTACTTC. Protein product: CAISESRGSGETQYF.

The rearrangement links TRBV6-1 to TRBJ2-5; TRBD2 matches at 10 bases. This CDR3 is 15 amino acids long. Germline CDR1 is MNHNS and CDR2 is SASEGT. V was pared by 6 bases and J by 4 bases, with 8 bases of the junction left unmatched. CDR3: CASSRRAGGGETQYF. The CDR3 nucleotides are TGTGCCAGCAGCCGTAGAGCGGGGGGGGGAGAGACCCAGTACTTC.

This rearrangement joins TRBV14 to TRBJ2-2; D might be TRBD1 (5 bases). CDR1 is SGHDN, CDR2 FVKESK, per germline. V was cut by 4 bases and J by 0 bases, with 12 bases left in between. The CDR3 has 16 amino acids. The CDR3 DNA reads TGTGCCAGCAGCCTCTTCCAGGGCCCGAACACCGGGGAGCTGTTTTTT. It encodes CASSLFQGPNTGELFF.

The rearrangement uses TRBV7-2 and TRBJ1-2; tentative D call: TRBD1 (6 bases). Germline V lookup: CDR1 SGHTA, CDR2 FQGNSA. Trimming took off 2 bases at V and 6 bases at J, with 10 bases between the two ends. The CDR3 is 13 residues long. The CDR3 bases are TGTGCCAGCAGCTTACGGCAGGGGAATGGCTACACCTTC. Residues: CASSLRQGNGYTF.

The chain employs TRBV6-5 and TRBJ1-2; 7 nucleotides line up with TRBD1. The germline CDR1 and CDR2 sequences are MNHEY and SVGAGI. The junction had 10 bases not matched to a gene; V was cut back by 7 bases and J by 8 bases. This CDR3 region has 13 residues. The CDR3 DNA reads TGTGCCAGCACCTACGACAGGGCGAGGGGCTACACCTTC. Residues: CASTYDRARGYTF.

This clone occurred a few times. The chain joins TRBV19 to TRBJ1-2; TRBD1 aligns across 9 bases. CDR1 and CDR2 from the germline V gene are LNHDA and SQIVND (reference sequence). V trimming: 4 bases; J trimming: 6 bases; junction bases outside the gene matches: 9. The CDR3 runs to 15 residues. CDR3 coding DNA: TGTGCCAGTAGTAAGGCCGCGGACAGGGGCGATGGCTACACCTTC. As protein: CASSKAADRGDGYTF.

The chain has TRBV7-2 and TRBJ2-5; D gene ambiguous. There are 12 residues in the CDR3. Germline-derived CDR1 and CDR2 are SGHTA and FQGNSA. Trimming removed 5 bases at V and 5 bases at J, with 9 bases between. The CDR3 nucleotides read TGTGCCAGCAGCCCGTACCGGGAGACCCAGTACTTC. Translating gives CASSPYRETQYF.